The rows below give T cell receptor beta chains drawn from one sample of a study of beta chain features in type 1 diabetes. TCRdb keeps only in-frame clones here, not all; method: immunoSEQ multiplex PCR. The repertoire includes 300,000 to 450,000 clones, around 13% of them detected once, and around 0.015% sits in the top ten. Sequenced: naive CD4+ T cells from blood. Receptor source: a man between 18 and 29 years old in good health. Both conserved end residues are part of each CDR3. D genes are given only for firm matches. Some rows mark clone size as missing; the rest say once, few, many or name a class of expanded clone.

j_call,d_call,v_call,clone_size,cdr3_nt,cdr3_aa
TRBJ2-1,-,TRBV6-5,few,TGTGCCAGCAGCCGCAGCGACAATGAGCAGTTCTTC,CASSRSDNEQFF
TRBJ2-2,TRBD2,TRBV27,-,TGTGCCAGCAGTTTCCTGGCGGGAGCGGTCGGGGAGCTGTTTTTT,CASSFLAGAVGELFF
TRBJ1-1,-,TRBV2,-,TGTGCCAGCAGTGGCCTCAGGGTTGCCACTGAAGCTTTCTTT,CASSGLRVATEAFF
TRBJ2-3,-,TRBV30,few,TGTGCCTGGAGCCCCCTGGATACGCAGTATTTT,CAWSPLDTQYF
TRBJ2-2,TRBD2,TRBV7-9,few,TGTGCCAGCAGCCGTAGCGGGAGATCGGCCGGGGAGCTGTTTTTT,CASSRSGRSAGELFF
TRBJ1-1,-,TRBV5-5,-,TGTGCCAGCAGCTCCCCAAGGGGTAACACTGAAGCTTTCTTT,CASSSPRGNTEAFF
TRBJ1-1,-,TRBV5-1,few,TGCGCCAGCAGCTACCACAGGGAGGGAGCCACTGAAGCTTTCTTT,CASSYHREGATEAFF
TRBJ1-5,-,TRBV4-1,-,TGCGCCAGCAGCCAAGTATTTCGGGGGGCGAGGCAGCCCCAGCATTTT,CASSQVFRGARQPQHF
TRBJ2-7,TRBD2,TRBV4-2,-,TGTGCCAGCAGCAGTGGGACTAGCAGCTACGAGCAGTACTTC,CASSSGTSSYEQYF
TRBJ2-7,TRBD1,TRBV11-2,-,TGTGCCAGCAGCTCTATTTCCGGGACAGTCCACGAGCAGTACTTC,CASSSISGTVHEQYF
TRBJ2-7,TRBD2,TRBV5-6,-,TGTGCCAGCAGCTTGGGACTAGCGGGACCCTCCTACGAGCAGTACTTC,CASSLGLAGPSYEQYF
TRBJ1-4,TRBD1,TRBV18,few,TGTGCCAGCTCACCGCAGGGGGCGGCTAATGAAAAACTGTTTTTT,CASSPQGAANEKLFF
TRBJ2-3,-,TRBV11-3,few,TGTGCCAGCAGCTTAGCGGGTGGCCAGTCAGATACGCAGTATTTT,CASSLAGGQSDTQYF
TRBJ1-1,-,TRBV5-4,few,TGTGCCAGCAGAAAGACAAACACTGAAGCTTTCTTT,CASRKTNTEAFF
TRBJ2-1,TRBD2,TRBV5-4,-,TGTGCCAGCAGCTCGGGGACTAGCGGGGGCCACTCCCACTACAATGAGCAGTTCTTC,CASSSGTSGGHSHYNEQFF
TRBJ1-4,-,TRBV27,few,TGTGCCAGCAGTTTTAGACAGAATGAAAAACTGTTTTTT,CASSFRQNEKLFF
TRBJ1-6,TRBD1,TRBV2,-,TGTGCCAGCAGCTTGGACAGGGGTAATTCACCCCTCCACTTT,CASSLDRGNSPLHF
TRBJ1-1,TRBD1,TRBV29-1,few,TGCAGCGTTGAAGATCTTGTCTGGGAACAGGGGCTTATTGAAGCTTTCTTT,CSVEDLVWEQGLIEAFF
TRBJ1-6,-,TRBV28,-,TGTGCCAGCAGTTCGGGGGTGAGATCACCCCTCCACTTT,CASSSGVRSPLHF
TRBJ1-2,-,TRBV21-1,few,TGTGCCAGCGAGACAGGGGTGTCTGATGGCTACACCTTC,CASETGVSDGYTF
TRBJ2-3,TRBD1,TRBV5-5,few,TGTGCCAGCAGCTTGGAGACAGGGGGCACAGATACGCAGTATTTT,CASSLETGGTDTQYF
TRBJ1-4,-,TRBV4-3,few,TGCGCCAGCAGCCAAGGGAGGGTCAATGAAAAACTGTTTTTT,CASSQGRVNEKLFF
TRBJ1-1,-,TRBV7-3,few,TGTGCCAGCAGCTTGACAGTGAACACTGAAGCTTTCTTT,CASSLTVNTEAFF
TRBJ2-2,-,TRBV29-1,few,TGCAGCGTTAGGACTAAAATCGCCTCCACCGGGGAGCTGTTTTTT,CSVRTKIASTGELFF
TRBJ2-7,TRBD1,TRBV7-2,-,TGTGCCAGCAGCTTAGTTGGCAGGGGGCATGACGAGCAGTACTTC,CASSLVGRGHDEQYF
TRBJ2-1,TRBD1,TRBV18,few,TGTGCCAGCTCACCGGTACAGGGGTCCTACAATGAGCAGTTCTTC,CASSPVQGSYNEQFF
TRBJ2-6,-,TRBV7-3,-,TGTGCCAGCAGGGGAAGGAAGAGGGACTCTGGGGCCAACGTCCTGACTTTC,CASRGRKRDSGANVLTF
TRBJ2-5,TRBD2,TRBV7-7,-,TGTGCTAGCAGCAGCGGGGGGACCCAGTACTTC,CASSSGGTQYF
TRBJ1-2,-,TRBV6-6,-,TGTGCCAGCAGTGCGCAGGGCAACTATGGCTACACCTTC,CASSAQGNYGYTF
TRBJ2-7,-,TRBV5-1,-,TGCGCCAGCAGCTTGGCAGCGGAGCGACCCTACGAGCAGTACTTC,CASSLAAERPYEQYF
TRBJ1-2,-,TRBV7-2,few,TGTGCCAGCAGCTCTGATCCAGGGTATGGCTACACCTTC,CASSSDPGYGYTF
TRBJ2-2,TRBD2,TRBV25-1,-,TGTGCCAGCAGTGATCCTCGACTAGCTCCCGGGGAGCTGTTTTTT,CASSDPRLAPGELFF
TRBJ1-1,-,TRBV9,-,TGTGCCAGCAGCGACAGGGTTTCACTAACTGAAGCTTTCTTT,CASSDRVSLTEAFF
TRBJ1-2,-,TRBV28,-,TGTGCCAGCAGTTCTTCAGGGGCTAACTATGGCTACACCTTC,CASSSSGANYGYTF
TRBJ1-2,-,TRBV30,few,TGTGCCTGGAGTGTAGTCGGGGGGGTCGGCTACACCTTC,CAWSVVGGVGYTF
TRBJ2-1,TRBD2,TRBV5-4,-,TGTGCCAGCAGCATGGGACTAGCCTCTCATTACTCCTACAATGAGCAGTTCTTC,CASSMGLASHYSYNEQFF
TRBJ2-7,TRBD2,TRBV29-1,few,TGCAGCGTTGGTTCCGGGACTAGCGGGAGTAGGCGGCAGTACTTC,CSVGSGTSGSRRQYF
TRBJ2-2,TRBD1,TRBV30,few,TGTGCCTGCGACTACAGGGGGTACGGGGAGCTGTTTTTT,CACDYRGYGELFF
TRBJ2-7,TRBD2,TRBV4-3,few,TGCGCCAGCAGCCCCGGGGGAGGGCACGAGCAGTACTTC,CASSPGGGHEQYF
TRBJ1-1,TRBD1,TRBV11-2,few,TGTGCCAGCAGAACACCGGGACAGAGACACGTCAACACTGAAGCTTTCTTT,CASRTPGQRHVNTEAFF
TRBJ1-2,TRBD1,TRBV28,-,TGTGCCAGCAGTTGGGGGACAGGGGGCTATGGCTACACCTTC,CASSWGTGGYGYTF
TRBJ1-1,TRBD1,TRBV9,few,TGTGCCAGCAGCGCAGGACAGGGGGTCACTGAAGCTTTCTTT,CASSAGQGVTEAFF
TRBJ2-7,TRBD1,TRBV27,-,TGTGCCAGCAGCCAAGACAGGGTCTCCTACGAGCAGTACTTC,CASSQDRVSYEQYF
TRBJ1-4,-,TRBV9,-,TGTGCCAGCAGCGGTTCCCCCGGTAATGGTGAAAAACTGTTTTTT,CASSGSPGNGEKLFF
TRBJ2-3,-,TRBV7-3,few,TGTGCCAGCAGCTCAGACTACACAGATACGCAGTATTTT,CASSSDYTDTQYF
TRBJ2-7,-,TRBV7-2,few,TGTGCCAGCAGCTTACTTTCAGGGGAAGTTCACGAGCAGTACTTC,CASSLLSGEVHEQYF
TRBJ2-5,-,TRBV5-1,few,TGCGCCAGCAGCTTGGTGACTAGTGGGTGGGAGACCCAGTACTTC,CASSLVTSGWETQYF
TRBJ2-5,-,TRBV9,few,TGTGCCAGCAGCGGACTGACCGGGCTAGCAGAGACCCAGTACTTC,CASSGLTGLAETQYF
TRBJ2-1,-,TRBV7-2,few,TGTGCCAGCAGCTTAGCCGGGGAGGCTAGTCTTAATGAGCAGTTCTTC,CASSLAGEASLNEQFF